This T cell receptor beta chain was sequenced during a study of T cells in women clearing cervical HPV infection. Study overall: Women with histologically confirmed HPV16-related CIN3 or worse, 2 with invasive cancer, served as cases. General study results and limits: Richness plus V gene abundances separated cases from controls with AUC roughly 0.85.

The junction had 7 bases not matched to a gene; V was cut back by 2 bases and J by 5 bases. Germline-derived CDR1 and CDR2 are MNHEY and SVGEGT. CDR3 length equals 15 residues. Remarks on this clone: The antigen is not known. The DNA ends 3 residues before the CDR3 does, and the rest of the CDR3 is filled in from the germline J gene.

HPV was found by MY09/MY11 PCR and dot-blot genotyping. Repertoires were generated with immunoSEQ multiplex PCR, while TCRdb's copy carries only in-frame clones and drops some. The sample holds fewer than 35,000 clones. The origin of this receptor is a woman between 18 and 75 years old with a cervical HPV16 infection that either progressed to CIN3+ or cleared (not recorded which). The chain is built from TRBV6-2 or TRBV6-3 and TRBJ2-5, with 8 bases matching TRBD2. Sample: blood buffy coat. The CDR3 loop reads CASSYRGGRGETQYF. The sequenced CDR3 bases are TGTGCCAGCAGTTACCGGGGGGGCCGGGGGGAGACC.